This paragraph reports one T cell receptor beta chain. Participants had their cohort set by participant-reported clinical history. Cohort 3 donors counted as recovered after two negative PCRs, clearance, or resolved symptoms. This entry belongs to a study of blood T cell repertoires in COVID-19. About the study: Sources were T cells, B-cell-depleted T cells, or PBMCs; the material itself was cDNA or gDNA.

Produced via immunoSEQ multiplex PCR; TCRdb's table is partial and in-frame only. This table holds about 460,000 clones, approximately 90% found once. Trimming stripped 6 bases from V and 6 bases from J, with 5 bases between. The CDR3 is 10 residues long. The germline V gene encodes CDR1 SQVTM and CDR2 ANQGSEA. The sample consisted of PBMCs or T cells enriched from blood (not recorded which). This rearrangement joins TRBV29-1 to TRBJ2-2; no clear D gene. The clonotype was recovered from a woman aged 60-75 years who had recovered from COVID-19. CDR3 protein: CSVRAGELFF. DNA for the CDR3: TGCAGCGTCCGAGCCGGGGAGCTGTTTTTT.